These T cell receptor beta chains were read from a single sample in a study of CXCR4 blockade with PD-1 therapy in pancreatic cancer. Sequencing was performed with immunoSEQ multiplex PCR; in TCRdb, only in-frame clones are kept and a portion is missing. This sample has roughly 15,000 clones, with about 72% found just once. Sequencing was carried out using tumor tissue. The source of these receptors is a human donor with pancreatic ductal adenocarcinoma. The CDR3 runs from the conserved cysteine through the conserved F or W. D genes are given only for firm matches. Clone size is shown for a subset of rows, as once, few, many or a class of expanded clone.

>TRBJ2-1|TRBV18|-|16|TRBD1
CASSPTGTGVAGEQFF
TGTGCCAGCTCCCCTACTGGGACAGGGGTGGCAGGTGAGCAGTTCTTC
>TRBJ2-5|TRBV7-6|few|17|TRBD2
CASSPQGTSGSQETQYF
TGTGCCAGCAGCCCCCAAGGGACTAGCGGAAGCCAAGAGACCCAGTACTTC
>TRBJ2-7|TRBV19|-|14|-
CASSYTVEGYEQYF
TGTGCCAGTAGTTATACCGTGGAAGGCTACGAGCAGTACTTC
>TRBJ1-3|TRBV9|few|17|TRBD1
CASSPTQGAISGNTIYF
TGTGCCAGCAGCCCTACCCAGGGGGCAATCTCTGGAAACACCATATATTTT
>TRBJ2-7|TRBV10-3|-|14|TRBD2
CAISESGGADEQYF
TGTGCCATCAGTGAGTCGGGAGGGGCGGACGAGCAGTACTTC
>TRBJ1-1|TRBV19|once|11|-
CATRRGREAFF
TGTGCCACCCGGAGGGGGAGAGAAGCTTTCTTT
>TRBJ2-2|TRBV5-1|once|15|TRBD1
CASSLADRDTGELFF
TGCGCCAGCAGCTTGGCCGACAGGGACACCGGGGAGCTGTTTTTT
>TRBJ2-2|TRBV19|-|13|-
CASSMTSAGELFF
TGTGCCAGTAGTATGACTTCTGCCGGGGAGCTGTTTTTT
>TRBJ2-2|TRBV2|-|15|TRBD1
CASISGTANTGELFF
TGTGCCAGCATATCCGGGACAGCGAACACCGGGGAGCTGTTTTTT
>TRBJ1-1|TRBV29-1|-|12|TRBD1
CSVLEGGRGAFF
TGCAGCGTTCTGGAAGGGGGCCGAGGAGCTTTCTTT
>TRBJ2-5|TRBV19|-|14|-
CASSTTDTRGTQYF
TGTGCCAGTAGTACTACAGATACCCGGGGGACCCAGTACTTC
>TRBJ2-2|TRBV19|-|14|-
CASSIQRNTGELFF
TGTGCCAGTAGTATTCAGAGGAACACCGGGGAGCTGTTTTTT
>TRBJ1-2|TRBV9|-|16|-
CASSEIGGHRGDGYTF
TGTGCCAGCAGTGAAATTGGGGGGCACCGAGGGGACGGCTACACCTTC
>TRBJ1-2|TRBV18|-|15|-
CASTKSGRTYYGYTF
TGTGCCAGCACGAAATCGGGCAGGACGTACTATGGCTACACCTTC
>TRBJ2-1|TRBV6-8|-|13|-
CASLIPGVDEQFF
TGTGCCAGCCTTATACCGGGAGTAGATGAGCAGTTCTTC
>TRBJ2-5|TRBV14|-|12|-
CASSHATETQYF
TGTGCCAGCAGCCATGCGACAGAGACCCAGTACTTC